This TCR beta chain was obtained from a study of cytomegalovirus exposure and HLA in healthy donors. Comment on this clone: The antigen is unknown.

Germline CDR1 reads MDHEN; CDR2 reads SYDVKM. J gave up 10 bases and V 5 bases, and 12 bases lay outside the gene matches. The CDR3 loop spans 14 amino acids. Primers included in the PCR were 60 Vbeta and 13 Jbeta primers. Data came from immunoSEQ multiplex PCR; TCRdb stores just in-frame clones and leaves some out. This sample has 150,000 or so clones, with over 70% found just once. Study-wide findings and caveats: By HLA locus, TCR association rates varied in a later analysis, with DRB1 showing the most and HLA-C the fewest. It was reported in a later analysis that an Asian-associated ancestry cluster showed fewer N-insertions than the 666-donor mean.

The chain has TRBV28 and TRBJ1-1; TRBD1 aligns across 8 bases. The TCR originated in a male donor in good health and CMV-seronegative. The sequencing input was PBMCs. The CDR3 is CASSRPTGDGAAFF. CDR3 DNA sequence: TGTGCCAGCAGTCGCCCGACAGGGGACGGGGCAGCTTTCTTT.